This is a list of T cell receptor beta chains from one sample in a study of neurological immune-mediated disorders. MiXCR was run by TCRdb on the 5' RACE reads, yielding one entry per CDR3 protein. Among about 65,000 distinct CDR3 sequences listed, 4.1% were seen once. Sequencing was done on a sample of PBMCs. These receptor sequences come from a man between 50 and 59 years old with multiple sclerosis. Each CDR3 is given with its conserved first and last residue. A D gene is named only where the DNA matches it firmly. Clone size is shown for a subset of rows, as once, few, many or a class of expanded clone.

d_call j_call clone_size v_call cdr3_nt cdr3_aa
TRBD1 TRBJ2-6 many TRBV10-3 TGTGCCATTACCCCCGGGACAGCAAGTACCTCTGGGGCCAACGTCCTGACTTTC CAITPGTASTSGANVLTF
. TRBJ2-3 many TRBV5-5 TGTGCCAGCAGCCCGAACGTTGGTAGCGCAGATACGCAGTATTTT CASSPNVGSADTQYF
. TRBJ1-1 many TRBV30 TGTGCCTGGAGTGTACGGGGCAGGGTGAACACTGAAGCTTTCTTT CAWSVRGRVNTEAFF
TRBD1 TRBJ1-5 many TRBV20-1 TGCAGTGCCCGGACAGGTGGAGGACAGAATCAGCCCCAGCATTTT CSARTGGGQNQPQHF
. TRBJ2-1 few TRBV5-1 TGCGCCAGCAGCCCCCCGAAGGGGGATGATGAGCAGTTCTTC CASSPPKGDDEQFF
. TRBJ2-3 many TRBV5-1 TGCGCCAGCAGCTTGGAAGGGGGGGCCACAGATACGCAGTATTTT CASSLEGGATDTQYF
. TRBJ1-5 many TRBV4-1 TGCGCCAGCAGCCATGGATCTTTGAGGGGCAATCAGCCCCAGCATTTT CASSHGSLRGNQPQHF
TRBD1 TRBJ1-2 . TRBV18 TGTGCCAGCTCACTGAAACTGACAGGGGACTATGGCTACACCTTC CASSLKLTGDYGYTF
TRBD1 TRBJ1-6 many TRBV7-9 TGTGCCGCAGGGGGCGGTTCACCCCTCCACTTT CAAGGGSPLHF
TRBD2 TRBJ2-1 . TRBV5-5 TGTGCCAGCAGCTTGTTGGGGCACGGGGGGGCCTACAATGAGCAGTTCTTC CASSLLGHGGAYNEQFF
. TRBJ2-6 many TRBV27 TGTGCCAGCAGTTTATCGGGGTCCGGGGCCAACGTCCTGACTTTC CASSLSGSGANVLTF
. TRBJ2-4 medium-sized TRBV4-3 TGCGCCAGCAGCCAAGTCCAGGGGCGGGGAGCCAAAAACATTCAGTACTTC CASSQVQGRGAKNIQYF
. TRBJ2-7 many TRBV7-9 TGTGCCAGCAGCTTCCTGGGGGCCTACGAGCAGTACTTC CASSFLGAYEQYF
TRBD1 TRBJ2-2 many TRBV7-9 TGTGCCACCAACAGGGGGCGTGACACCGGGGAGCTGTTTTTT CATNRGRDTGELFF
TRBD2 TRBJ2-3 many TRBV20-1 TGCAGTGTTTTGGCGGGGGTAGATACGCAGTATTTT CSVLAGVDTQYF
. TRBJ2-3 many TRBV28 TGTGCCAGCCAGGGGGGCGGGGATACAGATACGCAGTATTTT CASQGGGDTDTQYF
. TRBJ1-1 many TRBV5-1 TGCGCCAGCAGCTTGGTCGGGGGGAGCACTGAAGCTTTCTTT CASSLVGGSTEAFF
TRBD1 TRBJ1-4 many TRBV18 TGTGCCAGCTCACAACAGGGGGCTAATGAAAAACTGTTTTTT CASSQQGANEKLFF
TRBD2 TRBJ2-5 many TRBV7-9 TGTGCCAGCAGCTCACTACTAGCGGAAGAGACCCAGTACTTC CASSSLLAEETQYF
TRBD1 TRBJ1-2 . TRBV5-6 TGTGCCAGCAGCTGGAGGACAGGGGGCGATGGCTACACCTTC CASSWRTGGDGYTF
TRBD1 TRBJ1-1 many TRBV4-1 TGCGCCAGCAGCCAATCCACTGACAGGGGGCTCACTGAAGCTTTCTTT CASSQSTDRGLTEAFF
. TRBJ1-2 many TRBV5-1 TGCGCCAGCAGCCTGGGGGACGTCGTCTATGGCTACACCTTC CASSLGDVVYGYTF
TRBD1 TRBJ2-7 . TRBV15 TGTGCCACCAGCAGTGGGGGACAGGGGGCCTACGAGCAGTACTTC CATSSGGQGAYEQYF
. TRBJ2-1 many TRBV5-1 TGCGCCAGCAGCTTGGCGGGGGGCACCTACAATGAGCAGTTCTTC CASSLAGGTYNEQFF
. TRBJ1-1 many TRBV5-6 TGTGCCAGCAGCTTGGCTTTTTCCGAAGCTTTCTTT CASSLAFSEAFF
TRBD1 TRBJ2-3 many TRBV7-2 TGTGCCAGCAGCTCCGACAGGGGGGGACTCACAGATACGCAGTATTTT CASSSDRGGLTDTQYF
. TRBJ1-1 many TRBV11-2 TGTGCCAGCATCCGAGAATGGAACACTGAAGCTTTCTTT CASIREWNTEAFF
. TRBJ2-6 many TRBV3-1 TGTGCCAGCAGCCAAGATTCCTCTGGGGCCAACGTCCTGACTTTC CASSQDSSGANVLTF
TRBD1 TRBJ1-5 many TRBV24-1 TGTGCCACCAGTGACTCCCGGACAGGGGGGGCCTCCCAGCATTTT CATSDSRTGGASQHF
. TRBJ2-2 many TRBV6-6 TGTGCCAGCAGTTACTCGATGTGGAATCGGCCCACCGGGGAGCTGTTTTTT CASSYSMWNRPTGELFF
. TRBJ1-5 many TRBV7-9 TGTGCCAGCAGCCGTGGGCTGCGGCCCCAGCATTTT CASSRGLRPQHF
. TRBJ2-3 many TRBV5-1 TGCGCCAGCAAGGGGACGACAGATACGCAGTATTTT CASKGTTDTQYF
. TRBJ2-4 many TRBV7-2 TGTGCCAGCAGCTTAGGGGGGGCGGTAAGGAACATTCAGTACTTC CASSLGGAVRNIQYF
TRBD1 TRBJ2-1 many TRBV4-2 TGTGCCAGCAGCAAACGGGACAGGGGGCTGAATGAGCAGTTCTTC CASSKRDRGLNEQFF
. TRBJ1-1 many TRBV7-3 TGTGCCAGCAGCAAAGAAAGGGATACTGAAGCTTTCTTT CASSKERDTEAFF
. TRBJ1-4 many TRBV6-5 TGTGCCAGCAGCCGGACAGTTAATGAAAAACTGTTTTTT CASSRTVNEKLFF
. TRBJ1-5 many TRBV4-1 TGCGCCAGCAGCCAATACCACAGCGGGGGTCAGCCCCAGAATTTT CASSQYHSGGQPQNF
. TRBJ1-6 many TRBV9 TGTGCCAGCAGCGAGGACGGTTCACCCCTCCACTTT CASSEDGSPLHF
TRBD2 TRBJ2-1 . TRBV6-1 TGTGCCAGCAGACTAGCGGGGGGTTCCTCCTACAATGAGCAGTTCTTC CASRLAGGSSYNEQFF
. TRBJ1-2 many TRBV5-1 TGCGCCAGCAGCTTGCCAAACGAGGGTGCTAACTATGGCTACACCTTC CASSLPNEGANYGYTF
. TRBJ1-1 few TRBV5-1 TGCGCCAGCAGCTGGACCCCGGGGACTGAAGCTTTCTTT CASSWTPGTEAFF
TRBD2 TRBJ2-1 many TRBV19 TGTGCCAGTAGTTACGGACTAGCGGGGGTTGAGCAGTTCTTC CASSYGLAGVEQFF
. TRBJ1-6 many TRBV5-1 TGCGCCAGCAGCTTCGGCAGGGATAATTCACCCCTCAACTTT CASSFGRDNSPLNF
TRBD1 TRBJ1-1 many TRBV5-1 TGCGCCAGCAGATCAGGGGGAGTTAGCACTGAAGCTTTCTTT CASRSGGVSTEAFF
. TRBJ2-7 many TRBV5-1 TGCGCCAGCAGCCCGGACGGGGACTACGAGCAGTACTTC CASSPDGDYEQYF
. TRBJ2-4 many TRBV7-8 TGTGCCAGCAGCCCGAACCTCGCAGGGGTTTTAGACATTCAGTACTTC CASSPNLAGVLDIQYF
TRBD1 TRBJ1-4 many TRBV2 TGTGCCAGCAGGGGTGCGGACAGGGTTAATGAAAAACTGTTTTTT CASRGADRVNEKLFF
. TRBJ2-5 many TRBV2 TGTGCCAGCGGAGAGACCCAGTACTTC CASGETQYF
TRBD1 TRBJ1-1 many TRBV10-2 TGCGCCAGCAAGGTCAGGGGGCGCGGTAGGGTTGCGGACACTGAAGCTTTCTTT CASKVRGRGRVADTEAFF
. TRBJ1-1 many TRBV28 TGTGCCAGCAGTTTATCAGCACAGAACACTGAAGCTTTCTTT CASSLSAQNTEAFF
TRBD1 TRBJ2-1 many TRBV6-5 TGTGCCAGCAGTACCCGGGGGACAGGGGGCGGTCTGTCCAATGAGCAGTTCTTC CASSTRGTGGGLSNEQFF
TRBD2 TRBJ2-3 many TRBV9 TGTGCCAGCAGCAGACTAGCGGGTAGCACAGATACGCAGTATTTT CASSRLAGSTDTQYF
. TRBJ2-6 many TRBV10-3 TGTGCCGTTCACAGGGCTGGGGCCAACGTCCTGACTTTC CAVHRAGANVLTF